This T cell receptor (beta chain) stems from a study of CD8 T cells in ankylosing spondylitis. One entry per CDR3 protein, called by TCRdb with MiXCR from the 5' RACE reads. The sample has approximately 220,000 distinct CDR3 sequences; under 12% are singletons. Findings of the study overall: Reported data indicate significant enrichment of disease-linked clones within matched ankylosing spondylitis synovial fluid.

From germline, CDR1 is SSHAT and CDR2 FNYEAQ (reference sequence). CDR3 length equals 14 residues. In the case of this clonotype: Its antigen is not identified. Compared with germline, one end of the junction differs, possibly owing to a read error.

The chain joins TRBV7-7 to TRBJ2-5, with TRBD2 matching 10 bases. The TCR comes from a male donor with ankylosing spondylitis or in good health (not recorded which). Input material: blood, either unsorted or a sorted T cell fraction (not recorded which). This chain's CDR3 is CASSSGLAQETQYF. Here the CDR3 DNA reads TGTGCTAGCAGCTCGGGACTAGCGCAAGAGACCCAGTACTTC.